This T cell receptor beta chain derives from a study of blood T cell repertoires in COVID-19. Study-level background: COVID-19 samples, acute and convalescent, were from the United States, Italy and Spain. PBMCs, B-cell-depleted T cells, or T cells were the source of the cDNA or gDNA that made up the material.

J gave up 4 bases and V 0 bases, and 3 bases lay outside the gene matches. This CDR3 spans 15 amino acids. The germline CDR1 and CDR2 sequences are WNHNN and SYGVQD (reference sequence). Under the authors' procedure: Using reference gene primer amplification, nucleated cell counts were estimated. Profiled with immunoSEQ multiplex PCR; TCRdb holds only in-frame clones, not every one. V and J calls plus clone size are reproduced from that table; the DNA served to infer D and trimming. Of about 190,000 clones detected, about nine tenths appear once; the ten largest clones hold around 6.6%. The chain links TRBV10-1 to TRBJ2-1; 7 nucleotides agree with TRBD2. The sample comprised peripheral blood. This sequence was found in a man aged 35 to 55 with acute or convalescent COVID-19. As DNA, the CDR3 is TGCGCCAGCAGTGAGTCAAGCGGGGCTTACAATGAGCAGTTCTTC. It codes for CASSESSGAYNEQFF.